Listed below are T cell receptor beta chains from one sample, sequenced in a study of cytomegalovirus exposure and HLA in healthy donors. TCRdb keeps only in-frame clones here, not all; method: immunoSEQ multiplex PCR. The data contain roughly 120,000 clones, approximately 68% of them seen just once; the ten biggest clones take up around 1.6%. Material for sequencing was PBMCs. Receptor source: a man aged 25-45 years in good health and CMV-seropositive. CDR3s include the opening cysteine and the closing phenylalanine or tryptophan.

J gene,V gene,CDR3 protein
TRBJ2-7,TRBV14,CASSQSRRGSQDAYEQYF
TRBJ2-1,TRBV10-3,CAISESSRESSYNEQFF
TRBJ2-5,TRBV18,CASSPLGQGPAGTQYF
TRBJ1-2,TRBV27,CASSFRGRGYTF
TRBJ2-7,TRBV11-2,CASSFSADLVEQYF
TRBJ2-5,TRBV9,CASSVAQKETQYF
NA,TRBV16,CASSLGLAGGYEQYF
TRBJ1-5,TRBV7-2,CASSLGQGLSNQPQHF
NA,TRBV7-9,CASRWVESSYEQYF
TRBJ2-7,TRBV5-1,CASSLGTGAHSYEQYF